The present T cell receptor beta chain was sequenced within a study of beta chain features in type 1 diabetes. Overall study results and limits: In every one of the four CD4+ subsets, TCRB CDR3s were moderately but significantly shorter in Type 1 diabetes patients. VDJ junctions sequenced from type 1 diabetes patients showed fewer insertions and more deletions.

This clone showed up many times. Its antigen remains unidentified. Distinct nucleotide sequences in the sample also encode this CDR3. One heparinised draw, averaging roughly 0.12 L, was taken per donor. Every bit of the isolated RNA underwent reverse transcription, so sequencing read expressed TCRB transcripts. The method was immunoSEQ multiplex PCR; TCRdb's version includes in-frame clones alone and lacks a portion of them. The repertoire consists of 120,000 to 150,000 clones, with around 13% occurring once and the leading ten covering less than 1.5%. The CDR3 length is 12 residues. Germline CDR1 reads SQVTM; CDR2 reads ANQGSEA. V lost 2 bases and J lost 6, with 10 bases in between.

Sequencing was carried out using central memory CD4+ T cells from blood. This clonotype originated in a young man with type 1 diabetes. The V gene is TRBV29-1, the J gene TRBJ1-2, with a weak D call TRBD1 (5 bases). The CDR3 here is CSVESPGDGYTF. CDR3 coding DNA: TGCAGCGTTGAATCCCCGGGGGATGGCTACACCTTC.